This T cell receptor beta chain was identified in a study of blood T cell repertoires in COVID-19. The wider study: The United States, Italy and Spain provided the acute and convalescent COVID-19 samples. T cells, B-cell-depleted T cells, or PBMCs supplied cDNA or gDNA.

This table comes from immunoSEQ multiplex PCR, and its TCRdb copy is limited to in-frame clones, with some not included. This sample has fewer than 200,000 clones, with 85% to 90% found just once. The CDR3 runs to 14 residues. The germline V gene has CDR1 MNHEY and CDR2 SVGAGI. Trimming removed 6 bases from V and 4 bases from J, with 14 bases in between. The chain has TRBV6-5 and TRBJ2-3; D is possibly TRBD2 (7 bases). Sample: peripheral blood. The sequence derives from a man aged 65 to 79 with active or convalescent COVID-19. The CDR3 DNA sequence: TGTGCCAGCAGGGGGGGGCGGAAGTCAGATACGCAGTATTTT. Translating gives CASRGGRKSDTQYF.